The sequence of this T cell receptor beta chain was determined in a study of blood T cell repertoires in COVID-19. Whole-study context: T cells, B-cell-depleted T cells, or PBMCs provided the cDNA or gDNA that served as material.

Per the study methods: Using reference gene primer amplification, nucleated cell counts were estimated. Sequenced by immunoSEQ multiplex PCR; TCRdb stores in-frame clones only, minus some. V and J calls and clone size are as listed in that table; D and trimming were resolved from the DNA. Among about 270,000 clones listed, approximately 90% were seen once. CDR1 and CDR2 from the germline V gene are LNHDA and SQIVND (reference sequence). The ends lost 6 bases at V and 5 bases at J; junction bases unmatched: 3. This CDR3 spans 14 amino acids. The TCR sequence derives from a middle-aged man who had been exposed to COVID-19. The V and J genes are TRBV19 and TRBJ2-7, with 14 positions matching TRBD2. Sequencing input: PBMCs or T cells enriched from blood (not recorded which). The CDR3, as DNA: TGTGCCAGTAGGGGACTAGCGGGAGACGACGAGCAGTACTTC. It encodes CASRGLAGDDEQYF.